This T cell receptor (beta chain) was identified during a study of cytomegalovirus exposure and HLA in healthy donors. Study-wide findings and caveats: It was reported that TCR beta sequences correctly inferred the HLA-A and HLA-B alleles for most subjects.

Germline-derived CDR1 and CDR2 are LNHDA and SQIVND (reference sequence). The J segment lost 3 bases and the V segment lost 5 bases, leaving 4 bases of the junction unmatched. The length of the CDR3 is 14 residues. PCR involved 60 Vbeta and 13 Jbeta primers. Clones were read by immunoSEQ multiplex PCR, and TCRdb kept only the in-frame ones, dropping some. The table shows 190,000 or so clones, with 75% to 90% occurring only once. To note about this clone: Its antigen is not identified.

The source material was PBMCs. This rearrangement joins TRBV19 to TRBJ2-3, with TRBD1 identical over 8 bases. This TCR derives from a man in his forties or fifties in good health and CMV-seronegative. Here the CDR3 DNA reads TGTGCCAGTAGTTCTACAGGGGGAACAGATACGCAGTATTTT. Translation gives CASSSTGGTDTQYF. Using reference TRBV19 and TRBJ2-3 for the parts outside the CDR3, the full variable domain is DGGITQSPKYLFRKEGQNVTLSCEQNLNHDAMYWYRQDPGQGLRLIYYSQIVNDFQKGDIAEGYSVSREKKESFPLTVTSAQKNPTAFYLCASSSTGGTDTQYFGPGTRLTVL.